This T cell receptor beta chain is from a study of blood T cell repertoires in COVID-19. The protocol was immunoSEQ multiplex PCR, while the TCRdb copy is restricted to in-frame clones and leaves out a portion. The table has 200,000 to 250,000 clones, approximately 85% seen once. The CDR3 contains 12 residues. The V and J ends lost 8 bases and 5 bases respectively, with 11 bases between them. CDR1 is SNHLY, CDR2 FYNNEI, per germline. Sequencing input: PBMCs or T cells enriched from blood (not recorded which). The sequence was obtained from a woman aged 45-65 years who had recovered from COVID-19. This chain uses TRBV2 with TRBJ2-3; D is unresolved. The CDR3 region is CASQEAGDTQYF. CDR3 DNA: TGTGCCAGCCAGGAAGCCGGAGATACGCAGTATTTT.